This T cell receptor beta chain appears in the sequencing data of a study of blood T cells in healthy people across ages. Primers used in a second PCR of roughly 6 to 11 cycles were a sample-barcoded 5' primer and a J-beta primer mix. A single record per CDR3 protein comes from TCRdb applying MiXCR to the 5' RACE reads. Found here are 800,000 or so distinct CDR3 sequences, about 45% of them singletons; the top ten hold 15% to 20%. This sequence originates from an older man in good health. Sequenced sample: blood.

CDR3 sequence reads: CATSRGKERNTEAFF. In nucleotides, the CDR3 is TGTGCCACCAGCAGAGGTAAGGAAAGGAACACTGAAGCTTTCTTT. The genes are TRBV15 and TRBJ1-1; no firm D call. The CDR3 runs 15 residues. The germline V gene encodes CDR1 LNHNV and CDR2 YYDKDF (reference sequence). The ends were cut back, 1 base at V and 1 base at J, with 10 bases in the middle.